One sample yielded the 8 T cell receptor beta chains listed below, sequenced in a study of blood T cell repertoires in COVID-19. Sequenced by immunoSEQ multiplex PCR; TCRdb stores in-frame clones only, minus some. The table has 150,000 to 160,000 clones, 75% to 90% seen once. Sequencing was done on a sample of peripheral blood. The receptor source for this set is a woman in her 40s with acute or convalescent COVID-19.

This rearrangement joins TRBV6-1 to TRBJ1-5; no firm D call. The CDR3 runs to 17 residues. CDR1 and CDR2 from the germline V gene are MNHNS and SASEGT. V shed 3 bases and J shed 0 bases, with 15 bases lying between them. This CDR3 reads CASSDSKLRNSNQPQHF. As DNA, the CDR3 is TGTGCCAGCAGTGATAGCAAACTTCGTAATAGCAATCAGCCCCAGCATTTT.

In regard to this clone: The sample has other DNA sequences that encode this CDR3 too. The chain has TRBV29-1 and TRBJ2-7; 7 bases map to TRBD1. The CDR3 is made up of 12 amino acids. CDR1 SQVTM and CDR2 ANQGSEA come from the germline V gene. J gave up 4 bases and V 4 bases, and 4 bases lay outside the gene matches. The CDR3 spells CSVGQGSYEQYF. CDR3 bases: TGCAGCGTTGGACAGGGTAGTTACGAGCAGTACTTC.

The CDR3 coding sequence is TGCGCCAGCAGCCACAAAAAGAAGGGGGAAGCCTACGAGCAGTACTTC. Its translation is CASSHKKKGEAYEQYF. The chain is built from TRBV4-1 and TRBJ2-7, with D possibly TRBD1 on 6 matching bases. Trimming removed 3 bases at V and 2 bases at J, with 17 bases between. Germline V gives CDR1 MGHRA, CDR2 YSYEKL. This CDR3 is 16 amino acids long.

The rearrangement links TRBV28 to TRBJ2-3; TRBD2 matches at 7 bases. Germline V gives CDR1 MDHEN, CDR2 SYDVKM. This CDR3 region has 17 residues. The V segment lost 6 bases and the J segment 3 bases; nucleotides outside the gene matches: 15. The CDR3 coding sequence is TGTGCCAGCAGCTACACCCAAGGACTAGATCTGACAGATACGCAGTATTTT. Its translation: CASSYTQGLDLTDTQYF.

CDR3 coding DNA: TGTGCCAGCAGTGAAGGGGGAGGGAACACTGAAGCTTTCTTT. Amino acid sequence: CASSEGGGNTEAFF. V usage is TRBV6-1 and J usage is TRBJ1-1; D remains ambiguous. The CDR3 is 14 amino acids. Germline CDR1 and CDR2: MNHNS and SASEGT. V was trimmed by 1 base and J by 1 base, leaving 7 bases between them.

V and J are TRBV5-4 and TRBJ2-7, with 8 bases identical to TRBD1. The CDR3 runs 14 residues. Per germline, CDR1 SGHNT and CDR2 YYREEE (reference sequence). After removal of 4 bases from V and 3 bases from J, the junction contained 6 bases not matched to a gene. The CDR3 sequence is CASSQGTGDYEQYF. CDR3 DNA sequence: TGTGCCAGCAGCCAGGGGACAGGAGACTACGAGCAGTACTTC.

This clone showed up just once. This chain joins TRBV5-1 and TRBJ2-2, with a tentative D call TRBD1 (6 bases). Trimming stripped 4 bases from V and 4 bases from J, with 17 bases between. The CDR3 is 16 residues long. Germline-derived CDR1 and CDR2 are SGHRS and YFSETQ. The CDR3 DNA follows: TGCGCCAGCAGCAGGTCGGGCAGGGGTACCACCGGGGAGCTGTTTTTT. Translated: CASSRSGRGTTGELFF.

The table lists this clone with a count of one. V usage is TRBV9 and J usage is TRBJ2-7; 10 bases fit TRBD2. Germline V gene sequence: CDR1 SGDLS, CDR2 YYNGEE. The CDR3 is 15 amino acids. The junction had 5 bases not matched to a gene; V was cut back by 1 base and J by 4 bases. As DNA, the CDR3 is TGTGCCAGCAGCGTAACTAGCGGGACTTCTTACGAGCAGTACTTC. Its protein product is CASSVTSGTSYEQYF.